These 31 T cell receptor beta chains originate from one sample sequenced in a study of CD8 T cells in Susac syndrome. Reverse transcription used roughly 0.45 to 1 ug RNA and random hexamers. MiXCR, run by TCRdb on the immunoSEQ multiplex PCR reads, gives a single entry per CDR3 protein. The data show more than 150,000 distinct CDR3 sequences, 90% to 95% seen once. The specimen was CD4+ T cells from PBMCs. Every receptor here comes from a human donor in good health.

The rearrangement links TRBV5-5 to TRBJ1-1, with TRBD1 identical over 7 bases. With 1 base clipped from V and 2 bases from J, the junction kept 5 bases outside the gene matches. There are 15 residues in the CDR3. Germline assignment: CDR1 SGHKS and CDR2 YYEKEE (reference sequence). The CDR3 loop is CASSLFEGANTEAFF. CDR3 nucleotide sequence: TGTGCCAGCAGCTTGTTTGAGGGGGCTAACACTGAAGCTTTCTTT.

This sequence joins TRBV5-1 and TRBJ2-2, with D possibly being TRBD1 or TRBD2 (5 bases each). Germline V lookup: CDR1 SGHRS, CDR2 YFSETQ. The CDR3 is made up of 15 amino acids. Trimming cost V 3 bases and J 5 bases, with 14 bases left between them. The CDR3 DNA follows: TGCGCCAGCAGCTCCGGGGCAGACCGGACCGGGGAGCTGTTTTTT. Residues: CASSSGADRTGELFF.

The chain couples TRBV30 to TRBJ2-3; possible D gene TRBD2, 5 bases. Looked up from germline, CDR1 is GTSNPN and CDR2 is SVGIG (reference sequence). Trimming left V 2 bases short and J 3 bases short, with 9 bases between. This CDR3 region has 13 residues. This CDR3 reads CAWSSTKTDTQYF. The CDR3 coding sequence is TGTGCCTGGAGTTCGACTAAAACAGATACGCAGTATTTT.

This chain uses TRBV28 with TRBJ1-2, with TRBD1 as a possible D gene (6 bases). Germline CDR1 MDHEN, CDR2 SYDVKM. V was cut by 2 bases and J by 8 bases, with 18 bases left in between. This CDR3 contains 15 residues. The CDR3 is CASSLSGQGPSGYTF. For the CDR3, the DNA is TGTGCCAGCAGTTTAAGTGGGCAGGGGCCCTCGGGCTACACCTTC.

This chain links TRBV5-1 with TRBJ2-2, with 10 bases aligning to TRBD1. Trimming removed 4 bases from V and 3 bases from J; junction bases left unmatched: 6. CDR1 and CDR2 (germline): SGHRS, YFSETQ. This CDR3 spans 16 amino acids. CDR3 loop: CASSPGQGIHTGELFF. The DNA for the CDR3 is TGCGCCAGCAGCCCGGGACAGGGGATTCACACCGGGGAGCTGTTTTTT.

This chain links TRBV5-8 with TRBJ1-2; weak D call: TRBD1 (6 bases). Germline V gives CDR1 SGHTS, CDR2 YDEGEE. The CDR3 sequence is 14 residues long. Deletions cut 5 bases from V and 3 bases from J, with 14 bases between. The CDR3 is CASRWGLGDYGYTF. DNA of the CDR3: TGTGCCAGCAGATGGGGGCTGGGAGACTATGGCTACACCTTC. Full variable domain (outside the CDR3, taken from reference TRBV5-8 and TRBJ1-2): EAGVTQSPTHLIKTRGQQATLRCSPISGHTSVYWYQQALGLGLQFLLWYDEGEERNRGNFPPRFSGRQFPNYSSELNVNALELEDSALYLCASRWGLGDYGYTFGSGTRLTVV.

The chain has TRBV3-1 and TRBJ2-4; 11 bases align to TRBD2. Germline V lookup: CDR1 LGHDT, CDR2 YNNKEL (reference sequence). The CDR3 sequence is 17 residues long. With V trimmed by 1 base and J by 0 bases, 2 bases remained unmatched. CDR3 bases: TGTGCCAGCAGCCAAGCAGGACTAGCGGGAGCCAAAAACATTCAGTACTTC. It is translated as CASSQAGLAGAKNIQYF. Together with reference TRBV3-1 and TRBJ2-4, the CDR3 gives the full variable domain: DTAVSQTPKYLVTQMGNDKSIKCEQNLGHDTMYWYKQDSKKFLKIMFSYNNKELIINETVPNRFSPKSPDKAHLNLHINSLELGDSAVYFCASSQAGLAGAKNIQYFGAGTRLSVL.

The genes are TRBV29-1 and TRBJ1-1; tentatively, D is TRBD1 (6 bases). Trimming took off 4 bases at V and 6 bases at J, with 12 bases between the two ends. Germline-derived CDR1 and CDR2 are SQVTM and ANQGSEA. The CDR3 is 12 residues long. The CDR3 reads CSVGWGGPEAFF. The CDR3 DNA follows: TGCAGCGTTGGGTGGGGGGGCCCTGAAGCTTTCTTT.

The V gene is TRBV28, the J gene TRBJ1-5; D is unresolved. V was trimmed by 4 bases and J by 2 bases, leaving 12 bases between them. The CDR3 extends over 15 amino acids. From germline, CDR1 is MDHEN and CDR2 SYDVKM. The CDR3 DNA is TGTGCCAGCAGTTCGGCCTTCCTGGGCAATCAGCCCCAGCATTTT. It encodes CASSSAFLGNQPQHF.

This chain connects TRBV12-3 or TRBV12-4 to TRBJ2-3; 9 nucleotides match TRBD2. CDR3 size: 14 residues. J lost 4 bases, V lost 4 bases, and 3 bases had no gene match. The CDR3 here is CASSSTSGSDTQYF. CDR3 DNA sequence: TGTGCCAGCAGTTCGACTAGCGGATCAGATACGCAGTATTTT.

The chain is built from TRBV7-9 and TRBJ1-2; weak D call: TRBD1 (6 bases). Germline lookup yields CDR1 SEHNR and CDR2 FQNEAQ (reference sequence). Trimming cost V 5 bases and J 4 bases, with 17 bases left between them. This CDR3 has 15 residues. CDR3 bases: TGTGCCAGCAGCGACTTGCGGGGGCAGGTCTATGGCTACACCTTC. Amino acid sequence: CASSDLRGQVYGYTF.

J is TRBJ1-1 and V is TRBV3-1, with 7 bases matching TRBD1. This CDR3 comprises 14 residues. V was clipped by 2 bases and J by 5 bases; unmatched bases: 5. Germline V CDR1 and CDR2: LGHDT, YNNKEL (reference sequence). The CDR3 nucleotides read TGTGCCAGCAGCCAATCGGGCAGGGGGACTGAAGCTTTCTTT. It encodes CASSQSGRGTEAFF. Combining the CDR3 with reference TRBV3-1 and TRBJ1-1 gives the whole variable domain DTAVSQTPKYLVTQMGNDKSIKCEQNLGHDTMYWYKQDSKKFLKIMFSYNNKELIINETVPNRFSPKSPDKAHLNLHINSLELGDSAVYFCASSQSGRGTEAFFGQGTRLTVV.

The chain recombines TRBV29-1 with TRBJ2-5; D might be TRBD2 (5 bases). Trimming cost V 7 bases and J 5 bases, with 14 bases left between them. This CDR3 has 12 residues. CDR1 SQVTM and CDR2 ANQGSEA come from the germline V gene. As DNA, the CDR3 is TGCAGCGCCGGATCGGGGTCGGAGACCCAGTACTTC. Residues: CSAGSGSETQYF.

The chain links TRBV28 to TRBJ2-6; the D gene is possibly TRBD2 (5 bases). Germline CDR1 MDHEN, CDR2 SYDVKM. The V end was cut by 8 bases, the J end by 0 bases, with 8 bases between. This CDR3 contains 14 residues. In DNA form, the CDR3 reads TGTGCCAGCTGGAGGAACTCTGGGGCCAACGTCCTGACTTTC. This codes for CASWRNSGANVLTF.

This rearrangement joins TRBV5-1 to TRBJ2-1, with 7 bases that match TRBD1. The V gene end was trimmed by 4 bases and the J gene end by 2 bases; junction bases not matched to a gene: 6. The germline V gene has CDR1 SGHRS and CDR2 YFSETQ. The CDR3 is made up of 15 amino acids. CDR3 amino acids: CASSTGQVAYNEQFF. As DNA, the CDR3 is TGCGCCAGCAGCACCGGACAGGTGGCCTACAATGAGCAGTTCTTC.

This rearrangement joins TRBV6-5 to TRBJ1-1, with D unresolved. V was trimmed by 4 bases and J by 3 bases, leaving 6 bases between them. CDR1 is MNHEY, CDR2 SVGAGI, per germline. The CDR3 length is 12 residues. The CDR3 DNA follows: TGTGCCAGCAGTTCCGCCTACACTGAAGCTTTCTTT. Protein product: CASSSAYTEAFF.

The chain employs TRBV5-6 and TRBJ2-2; D is unclear. Germline CDR1 and CDR2: SGHDT and YYEEEE. V lost 4 bases, J lost 5 bases, and 12 bases lay in between. The CDR3 runs to 14 residues. In DNA, the CDR3 is TGTGCCAGCAGCCAAACACATGGGACCGGGGAGCTGTTTTTT. Its translation is CASSQTHGTGELFF. The full variable domain, in which reference TRBV5-6 and TRBJ2-2 provide the parts outside the CDR3, is DAGVTQSPTHLIKTRGQQVTLRCSPKSGHDTVSWYQQALGQGPQFIFQYYEEEERQRGNFPDRFSGHQFPNYSSELNVNALLLGDSALYLCASSQTHGTGELFFGEGSRLTVL.

The chain links TRBV7-8 to TRBJ1-1; 9 bases align to TRBD1. The CDR3 consists of 15 residues. The V segment lost 7 bases and the J segment 4 bases; nucleotides outside the gene matches: 10. Germline assignment: CDR1 SGHVS and CDR2 FQNEAQ. The CDR3 spells CASTRQGGSGTEAFF. Written as DNA, the CDR3 is TGTGCCAGCACCCGACAGGGGGGCTCGGGCACTGAAGCTTTCTTT.

The V and J genes are TRBV7-3 and TRBJ2-3; D not certain. The germline gives CDR1 SGHTA, CDR2 FQGTGA. This CDR3 contains 13 residues. Trimming stripped 5 bases from V and 0 bases from J, with 6 bases between. In nucleotides, the CDR3 is TGTGCCAGCAGCCCGGCTAGCACAGATACGCAGTATTTT. Translating gives CASSPASTDTQYF.

The J gene is TRBJ2-3, the V gene TRBV18; 8 bases match TRBD1. CDR1 is KGHSH, CDR2 LQKENI, per germline. The CDR3 spans 17 residues. The V and J ends lost 2 bases and 4 bases, in that order; junction bases with no gene match: 11. Written as DNA, the CDR3 is TGTGCCAGCTCACCATCGGGCCAGGGGGCGCATTCAGATACGCAGTATTTT. This gives the protein CASSPSGQGAHSDTQYF.

In the case of this clonotype: Mismatch with germline at one junction end may stem from a read error. This chain joins TRBV20-1 and TRBJ2-5; D may be TRBD2 (6 bases). From germline, CDR1 is DFQATT and CDR2 SNEGSKA (reference sequence). CDR3 length: 14 residues. The CDR3: CSASIIGTQGTQYF. The CDR3 DNA sequence: TGCAGTGCTAGCATAATTGGGACTCAAGGGACCCAGTACTTC.

J is TRBJ2-7 and V is TRBV27; maybe TRBD2 (5 bases). V was trimmed by 4 bases and J by 6 bases, leaving 16 bases between them. CDR1 MNHEY and CDR2 SMNVEV come from the germline V gene (reference sequence). CDR3 length: 14 residues. Here the CDR3 DNA reads TGTGCCAGCAGTTGGTCGGGAAGGACGTTCGAGCAGTACTTC. This gives the protein CASSWSGRTFEQYF.

The rearrangement links TRBV12-3 or TRBV12-4 to TRBJ1-1; 7 bases are a match to TRBD1. With 5 bases clipped from V and 0 bases from J, the junction kept 9 bases outside the gene matches. The CDR3 spans 16 residues. The CDR3 sequence: CASSPGGPLMNTEAFF. The CDR3, as DNA: TGTGCCAGCAGTCCAGGGGGACCATTGATGAACACTGAAGCTTTCTTT.

This rearrangement joins TRBV30 to TRBJ1-4, with TRBD1 matching 7 bases. Per the germline V gene, CDR1 is GTSNPN and CDR2 is SVGIG (reference sequence). The CDR3 loop spans 14 amino acids. V shed 3 bases and J 0 bases; nucleotides not matched to a gene: 1. CDR3 bases: TGTGCCTGGAGAGGGGGCGCAACTAATGAAAAACTGTTTTTT. Protein sequence: CAWRGGATNEKLFF.

The genes are TRBV4-2 and TRBJ2-7; D remains ambiguous. The CDR3 loop spans 15 amino acids. The V gene lost 0 bases and the J gene lost 2 bases, with 11 bases spanning the gap. Germline loops: CDR1 LGHNA, CDR2 YNFKEQ. CDR3 region: CASSQDFTETYEQYF. DNA for the CDR3: TGTGCCAGCAGCCAAGATTTCACTGAAACCTACGAGCAGTACTTC.

CDR3 DNA sequence: TGTGCCAGCAGCGTACCTACGGAAGAGACCCAGTACTTC. Protein sequence: CASSVPTEETQYF. The chain has TRBV5-4 and TRBJ2-5; no clear D gene. The germline V gene has CDR1 SGHNT and CDR2 YYREEE (reference sequence). CDR3 length equals 13 residues. The V end was cut by 4 bases, the J end by 3 bases, with 10 bases between. Full variable domain (missing parts from reference TRBV5-4 and TRBJ2-5): ETGVTQSPTHLIKTRGQQVTLRCSSQSGHNTVSWYQQALGQGPQFIFQYYREEENGRGNFPPRFSGLQFPNYSSELNVNALELDDSALYLCASSVPTEETQYFGPGTRLLVL.

The genes are TRBV30 and TRBJ2-7; 11 bases match TRBD2. Germline lookup yields CDR1 GTSNPN and CDR2 SVGIG (reference sequence). Trimming cost V 8 bases and J 7 bases; bases outside gene matches: 13. The CDR3 covers 14 residues. In nucleotides, the CDR3 is TGTGCCCACCGAGTAGCGGGAGGGCCGGGGGAGCAGTACTTC. Protein sequence: CAHRVAGGPGEQYF.

This clonotype was seen only once. The chain carries TRBV18 and TRBJ2-6, with 8 positions matching TRBD1. Germline V gene sequence: CDR1 KGHSH, CDR2 LQKENI. The CDR3 runs to 16 residues. V lost 3 bases and J lost 5; bases outside the gene matches: 6. This CDR3 is CASSPFDRGRANVLTF. CDR3 coding DNA: TGTGCCAGCTCACCTTTCGACAGGGGAAGGGCCAACGTCCTGACTTTC.

The chain is built from TRBV9 and TRBJ1-3, with D perhaps matching TRBD1 (6 bases). V was cut by 4 bases and J by 0 bases, with 14 bases left in between. The CDR3 extends over 16 amino acids. Germline values: CDR1 SGDLS, CDR2 YYNGEE. DNA for the CDR3: TGTGCCAGCAGCATCGCCGGGACAATCTCTGGAAACACCATATATTTT. Protein: CASSIAGTISGNTIYF.

A single count supports this clonotype. The V and J genes are TRBV20-1 and TRBJ2-3; 9 nucleotides agree with TRBD1. The CDR3 totals 15 residues. Germline loops: CDR1 DFQATT, CDR2 SNEGSKA (reference sequence). Unmatched junction bases numbered 6, after V lost 1 base and J lost 4 bases. In DNA form, the CDR3 reads TGCAGTGCTAGAGGGTTGGGACAGGGCGCAGATACGCAGTATTTT. As protein: CSARGLGQGADTQYF.

The chain recombines TRBV7-3 with TRBJ2-7, with a weak D call TRBD2 (6 bases). Deletions cut 5 bases from V and 6 bases from J, with 23 bases between. CDR1 SGHTA and CDR2 FQGTGA come from the germline V gene. The CDR3 has 16 residues. This CDR3 reads CASSRDFGPPPGEQYF. CDR3 nucleotides: TGTGCCAGCAGCCGGGACTTTGGTCCCCCCCCAGGCGAGCAGTACTTC.